Listed below are T cell receptor beta chains from one sample, sequenced in a study of tumour-infiltrating T cells in Burkitt lymphoma. The repertoire was sequenced with immunoSEQ multiplex PCR; TCRdb's copy has only in-frame clones and lacks some. The top ten clones hold about 2.3% of a sample with 4,500 to 6,000 clones, roughly 10% of them seen once. Sequences were obtained from tumor tissue. Every receptor here comes from a human donor with diffuse large B-cell lymphoma. CDR3s include the opening cysteine and the closing phenylalanine or tryptophan. The D gene is left open where the match is weak. Not all rows give a size; the values are once, few, many and, for expanded clones, a class.

>TRBV18|few|TRBD1|TRBJ2-1|15
TGTGCCAGCTCACTAGGGACAGGGGATCTCAATGAGCAGTTCTTC
CASSLGTGDLNEQFF
>TRBV30|.|TRBD1|TRBJ1-4|13
TGTGCCTTGACCGGGACAGCTAATGAAAAACTGTTTTTT
CALTGTANEKLFF
>TRBV7-9|.|.|TRBJ2-6|12
TGTGCCAGCAGTTCTGGGGCCAACGTCCTGACTTTC
CASSSGANVLTF
>TRBV4-1|few|.|TRBJ1-1|14
TGCGCCAGCAGCCCCCTTGTGTTGGGGACTGAAGCTTTCTTT
CASSPLVLGTEAFF
>TRBV6-5|few|.|TRBJ1-1|13
TGTGCCAGCAGTTACGCCATGAACACTGAAGCTTTCTTT
CASSYAMNTEAFF
>TRBV28|few|.|TRBJ2-5|14
TGTGCCAGCAGTTTATGGCAGGGGGGGGAGACCCAGTACTTC
CASSLWQGGETQYF
>TRBV18|.|.|TRBJ2-3|14
TGTGCCAGCTCCGGGGCAGAACGCACAGATACGCAGTATTTT
CASSGAERTDTQYF
>TRBV19|few|.|TRBJ2-3|10
TGTGCCAGTGAGGCAGATACGCAGTATTTT
CASEADTQYF
>TRBV2|few|.|TRBJ1-6|14
TGTGCCAGCAGGTGGACAGAGGGAAATTCACCCCTCCACTTT
CASRWTEGNSPLHF
>TRBV5-1|.|.|TRBJ1-1|16
TGCGCCAGCAGCGCCCCAGGGGCAGTTTTGAACACTGAAGCTTTCTTT
CASSAPGAVLNTEAFF
>TRBV7-9|.|.|TRBJ2-7|14
TGTGCCAGCAGCGCCGGGGGACCCGTCTACGAGCAGTACTTC
CASSAGGPVYEQYF
>TRBV7-2|few|.|TRBJ2-7|13
TGTGCCAGCAGCTTTACAGGAGTATACGAGCAGTACTTC
CASSFTGVYEQYF
>TRBV5-6|few|.|TRBJ2-1|12
TGTGCCAGCAGCGTACAGGGTTTTGAGCAGTTCTTC
CASSVQGFEQFF
>TRBV27|.|.|TRBJ1-1|16
TGTGCCAGCAGTTCCATTAACCGGGTTCCCGGCACTGAAGCTTTCTTT
CASSSINRVPGTEAFF
>TRBV11-2|few|.|TRBJ2-7|14
TGTGCCAGCAGCTTATCAGAGAACCCCTACGAGCAGTACTTC
CASSLSENPYEQYF
>TRBV5-1|.|TRBD1|TRBJ2-7|15
TGCGCCAGCAGCTTATCAGGGGGCCCCACCTACGAGCAGTACTTC
CASSLSGGPTYEQYF
>TRBV14|few|TRBD2|TRBJ2-1|13
TGTGCCAGCAGCCAGGGACTAGCCTATGAGCAGTTCTTC
CASSQGLAYEQFF
>TRBV6-6|few|TRBD1|TRBJ1-3|16
TGTGCCAGCAGTGGACAGGCATCGTCAGCTGGAAACACCATATATTTT
CASSGQASSAGNTIYF
>TRBV6-4|few|TRBD1|TRBJ1-1|14
TGTGCCAGCCGTTCGACAGGGGAGAACACTGAAGCTTTCTTT
CASRSTGENTEAFF
>TRBV7-2|large|TRBD1|TRBJ1-2|15
TGTGCCAGCAGCCCTAGACAGGGGGCTGGGTATGGCTACACCTTC
CASSPRQGAGYGYTF
>TRBV7-9|large|.|TRBJ1-1|15
TGTGCCAGCACCACTAGGGAACAGATGAACACTGAAGCTTTCTTT
CASTTREQMNTEAFF
>TRBV29-1|.|TRBD1|TRBJ1-1|19
TGCAGCACCTCCAAAGGGACAGGGGATTATGTTTCGATGAACACTGAAGCTTTCTTT
CSTSKGTGDYVSMNTEAFF
>TRBV5-6|.|TRBD2|TRBJ2-3|14
TGTGCCAGCAGCCAGGGACTAGCGGGGGGGCGGCAGTATTTT
CASSQGLAGGRQYF
>TRBV2|few|.|TRBJ1-2|18
TGTGCCAGCAGTGGATCGGGTTTCAGTCGGACCTGGGACTATGGCTACACCTTC
CASSGSGFSRTWDYGYTF